The next 6 T cell receptor beta chains were all read from a single sample in a study of cytomegalovirus exposure and HLA in healthy donors. This PCR relied on a set of 60 Vbeta primers and 13 Jbeta primers. Method: immunoSEQ multiplex PCR; TCRdb's copy keeps in-frame clones and lacks some. The table shows about 63,000 clones, with more than 65% occurring only once. Specimen: PBMCs. The source is a woman in her twenties or thirties in good health and CMV-seronegative.

The V and J genes are TRBV18 and TRBJ1-2; 8 bases are a match to TRBD1. This CDR3 contains 14 residues. V was clipped by 0 bases and J by 11 bases; unmatched bases: 8. CDR1 and CDR2 (germline): KGHSH, LQKENI. The CDR3 loop is CASSPPGQVVGYTF. DNA for the CDR3: TGTGCCAGCTCACCACCGGGACAGGTCGTGGGATACACCTTC.

The chain employs TRBV30 and TRBJ1-6; no reliable D call. V lost 3 bases and J 8 bases, leaving 17 bases between the germline ends. The germline CDR1 and CDR2 sequences are GTSNPN and SVGIG (reference sequence). The CDR3 length is 15 residues. CDR3 nucleotides: TGTGCCTGGAGCCCTGTGGAGCGCGGGGATTCACCCCTCCACTTT. Protein: CAWSPVERGDSPLHF.

This chain connects TRBV18 to TRBJ1-1, with TRBD1 as a possible D gene (6 bases). Germline assignment: CDR1 KGHSH and CDR2 LQKENI. V dropped 6 bases and J dropped 2 bases, with 13 bases sitting between them. CDR3 length: 14 amino acids. In DNA, the CDR3 is TGTGCCAGCTCCCCAGGGACACATAACACTGAAGCTTTCTTT. This gives the protein CASSPGTHNTEAFF.

DNA for the CDR3: TGTGCCAGCAGTCCATCCCGACAGGGGCAAGAGACCCAGTACTTC. This encodes CASSPSRQGQETQYF. The chain links TRBV27 to TRBJ2-5; TRBD1 aligns across 8 bases. This CDR3 is 15 amino acids long. From germline, CDR1 is MNHEY and CDR2 SMNVEV (reference sequence). V lost 5 bases and J lost 2; bases outside the gene matches: 7.

CDR3: CATKKKGQDYGYTF. The CDR3 coding sequence is TGTGCCACCAAAAAAAAGGGACAGGACTATGGCTACACCTTC. The genes are TRBV5-4 and TRBJ1-2; 8 bases are a match to TRBD1. The V gene end was trimmed by 9 bases and the J gene end by 3 bases; junction bases not matched to a gene: 10. Germline values: CDR1 SGHNT, CDR2 YYREEE (reference sequence). The CDR3 extends over 14 amino acids.

This clone was recorded a few times. Here the CDR3 DNA reads TGCGCCAGCAGCCAAGATGTCAGCTCGTACAGCTCTGGGGCCAACGTCCTGACTTTC. This gives the protein CASSQDVSSYSSGANVLTF. The rearrangement links TRBV4-3 to TRBJ2-6; D is undetermined. Per germline, CDR1 LGHNA and CDR2 YSLEER. Trimming removed 0 bases from V and 0 bases from J, with 15 bases in between. The CDR3 has 19 amino acids.